A single sample gave rise to the 26 T cell receptor beta chains below, sequenced in a study of CD8+CD57+ T cells in acquired aplastic anemia. The template for TCR beta VDJ and CDR3 sequence profiling was genomic DNA. From the reads, TCRdb called clonotypes with MiXCR, one entry per CDR3 protein. The sample comprises around 200,000 distinct CDR3 sequences, 45% to 60% of which are singletons, and 10% to 15% rests with the top ten. CD8+CD57+ cell expansion, shown by flow cytometry, had occurred in the patients selected for sequencing. Sequenced sample: sorted CD4+, CD8+, or CD8+CD57+ T cells (not recorded which) from PBMCs. The receptors shown here come from a human donor with aplastic anemia.

The rearrangement joins TRBV6-1 to TRBJ2-7; TRBD2 aligns across 7 bases. V lost 7 bases, J lost 4 bases, and 10 bases stayed unmatched. The CDR3 runs 14 residues. Germline lookup yields CDR1 MNHNS and CDR2 SASEGT. CDR3 in amino acids: CASILYPGGYEQYF. The CDR3 bases are TGTGCCAGCATTCTGTACCCGGGGGGATACGAGCAGTACTTC.

J is TRBJ2-7 and V is TRBV29-1; 8 nucleotides match TRBD1. The germline CDR1 and CDR2 sequences are SQVTM and ANQGSEA. V shed 4 bases and J 6 bases; nucleotides not matched to a gene: 11. This CDR3 contains 14 residues. Here the CDR3 DNA reads TGCAGCGTTGCCAACGGACAGGGAGGCCTCGAGCAGTACTTC. Residues: CSVANGQGGLEQYF.

V usage is TRBV7-2 and J usage is TRBJ2-1, with D maybe TRBD2 (6 bases). This CDR3 has 12 amino acids. Germline V lookup: CDR1 SGHTA, CDR2 FQGNSA. V lost 1 base to trimming and J lost 10 bases, with 8 bases between them. CDR3 coding DNA: TGTGCCAGCAGCTTAGTGGCGGGGGAGCAGTTCTTC. Protein: CASSLVAGEQFF.

The chain employs TRBV20-1 and TRBJ2-7; unclear D gene. CDR1 DFQATT and CDR2 SNEGSKA come from the germline V gene (reference sequence). CDR3 length: 12 amino acids. Deletions cut 6 bases from V and 2 bases from J, with 11 bases between. The CDR3 region has the DNA TGCAGTGCACGACTGCTGGCCTACGAGCAGTACTTC. Encoded protein: CSARLLAYEQYF.

The chain uses TRBV10-2 and TRBJ2-1; D is unclear. Germline CDR1 reads WSHSY; CDR2 reads SAAADI. Trimming pared 8 bases from V and 0 bases from J, leaving 11 bases between. CDR3 size: 14 residues. The CDR3 sequence is CASLGYSSYNEQFF. Here the CDR3 DNA reads TGCGCCAGCCTGGGGTATAGCTCCTACAATGAGCAGTTCTTC.

In DNA, the CDR3 is TGTGCCAGCAGTTATCGGCCAGGAGTTGGCTACACCTTC. This sequence encodes CASSYRPGVGYTF. The chain is built from TRBV6-5 and TRBJ1-2; no reliable D call. The CDR3 length is 13 residues. With 3 bases removed from V and 7 bases from J, the gap between germline ends came to 12 bases. Germline loops: CDR1 MNHEY, CDR2 SVGAGI.

V and J are TRBV19 and TRBJ2-7, with unresolved D. Germline V lookup: CDR1 LNHDA, CDR2 SQIVND (reference sequence). The CDR3 sequence is 14 residues long. V was clipped by 1 base and J by 6 bases, with 13 bases between them. CDR3 loop: CASSIGTVRREQYF. The CDR3, as DNA: TGTGCCAGTAGTATAGGGACGGTCAGGCGCGAGCAGTACTTC.

The J gene is TRBJ2-7, the V gene TRBV29-1; the D is unclear. Between the trimmed V and J ends, which lost 4 bases and 1 base, there was a span of 11 bases. CDR1 is SQVTM, CDR2 ANQGSEA, per germline. This CDR3 has 13 residues. The CDR3 sequence is CSVASGSSYEQYF. The CDR3 nucleotides read TGCAGCGTTGCGTCGGGCTCATCCTACGAGCAGTACTTC.

The chain combines TRBV24-1 with TRBJ2-5, with D possibly being TRBD1 (5 bases). The CDR3 spans 15 residues. In germline, CDR1 is KGHDR, CDR2 SFDVKD. Trimming removed 6 bases from V and 4 bases from J, with 17 bases in between. Here the CDR3 DNA reads TGTGCCACCAGTCCTCCAGGGAAGGGTGGAGAGACCCAGTACTTC. It encodes CATSPPGKGGETQYF.

The chain uses TRBV2 and TRBJ2-7; 10 bases line up with TRBD2. After removal of 6 bases from V and 5 bases from J, the junction contained 7 bases not matched to a gene. The V gene's germline CDR1 is SNHLY and CDR2 FYNNEI. This CDR3 has 14 amino acids. CDR3 in DNA: TGTGCCAGCAGCTTCTTAGCGGGGGGAAACGAGCAGTACTTC. Residues: CASSFLAGGNEQYF.

The sample holds many counts of this clonotype. V gene TRBV11-3 combines with J gene TRBJ2-5; no definite D call. Deletions cut 1 base from V and 0 bases from J, with 12 bases between. The CDR3 totals 16 residues. The germline gives CDR1 SGHNT, CDR2 YENEEA. CDR3 region: CASSLGVAANQETQYF. The CDR3, as DNA: TGTGCCAGCAGCTTAGGAGTGGCGGCTAACCAAGAGACCCAGTACTTC.

V and J are TRBV10-3 and TRBJ2-7; TRBD2 matches at 10 bases. The length of the CDR3 is 15 residues. The V and J ends lost 3 bases and 5 bases, in that order; junction bases with no gene match: 7. CDR1 and CDR2 from the germline V gene are ENHRY and SYGVKD. The CDR3 DNA is TGTGCCATCAGTGATTTGCTAGCGGGAGTTAACGAGCAGTACTTC. Encoded protein: CAISDLLAGVNEQYF.

This clonotype appeared many times. The chain employs TRBV7-2 and TRBJ2-5; D unresolved. Germline loops: CDR1 SGHTA, CDR2 FQGNSA. This CDR3 spans 14 amino acids. V was cut by 1 base and J by 2 bases, with 8 bases left in between. CDR3 DNA sequence: TGTGCCAGCAGCTTAGTGGCAGCACAAGAGACCCAGTACTTC. It yields the protein CASSLVAAQETQYF.

This clonotype was counted ten times or more. The J gene is TRBJ2-5, the V gene TRBV7-8; unclear D gene. Trimming removed 6 bases at V and 0 bases at J, with 2 bases between. Per germline, CDR1 SGHVS and CDR2 FQNEAQ. The CDR3 is 11 amino acids. CDR3 coding DNA: TGTGCCAGCAGAAACCAAGAGACCCAGTACTTC. It yields the protein CASRNQETQYF.

This clonotype came up many times. This chain joins TRBV2 and TRBJ2-1; 9 bases map to TRBD2. V gave up 8 bases and J gave up 10 bases; unmatched junction bases: 12. This CDR3 comprises 14 residues. The V gene's germline CDR1 is SNHLY and CDR2 FYNNEI. CDR3 DNA sequence: TGTGCCAGCGCTAGGGCGGGGGGGCCGGGCGAGCAGTTCTTC. Protein sequence: CASARAGGPGEQFF.

To note about this clonotype: This could be a read error, since a much larger clone is one nucleotide away. This chain links TRBV13 with TRBJ1-6, with D perhaps TRBD1 (5 bases). V dropped 8 bases and J dropped 8 bases, with 13 bases sitting between them. The CDR3 covers 13 residues. Germline V CDR1 and CDR2: PRHDT, FYEKMQ (reference sequence). The chain's CDR3 is CASEAGRDSPLHF. The CDR3 DNA follows: TGTGCCAGCGAAGCGGGGCGGGATTCACCCCTCCACTTT.

The chain couples TRBV5-1 to TRBJ2-2; D uncertain. CDR1 is SGHRS, CDR2 YFSETQ, per germline. This CDR3 region has 13 residues. V was shortened by 5 bases and J by 3 bases, with 8 bases between the two germline ends. For the CDR3, the DNA is TGCGCCAGCAGGACAATAGACACCGGGGAGCTGTTTTTT. The encoded protein is CASRTIDTGELFF.

At least ten counts were recorded for this clonotype. One end of the junction does not line up with germline, which may come from a read error. The chain carries TRBV7-6 and TRBJ1-3; no clear D. Germline V gene sequence: CDR1 SGHVS, CDR2 FNYEAQ. This CDR3 contains 12 residues. The CDR3 protein is CASSSSGDTIYF. The CDR3 nucleotides read TGTGCCAGCAGCTCCTCTGGAGACACCATATATTTT.

Notes on this clonotype: No conserved phenylalanine or tryptophan ends this CDR3, so it is likely a read error. Because the CDR3's place on the DNA is in doubt, the DNA is left out and the CDR3 is given as listed by TCRdb. The chain has TRBV10-3 and TRBJ1-1. Termini included, the CDR3 measures 15 amino acids. Germline-derived CDR1 and CDR2 are ENHRY and SYGVKD. The CDR3 spells CAISGSGRMNTEASS.

V and J are TRBV25-1 and TRBJ1-2, with D possibly matching TRBD1 (5 bases). The germline V and J ends were trimmed by 7 bases and 4 bases, with 22 bases remaining between them. This CDR3 region has 16 residues. Germline V lookup: CDR1 MGHDK, CDR2 SYGVNS. The CDR3 DNA reads as TGTGCCAGCATCACAGCTCCCCCACGGGGCAGCTATGGCTACACCTTC. Encoded protein: CASITAPPRGSYGYTF.

This chain uses TRBV5-1 with TRBJ2-7; tentatively, D is TRBD1 (7 bases). The CDR3 is 17 amino acids. CDR1 and CDR2 (germline): SGHRS, YFSETQ. Deletions cut 0 bases from V and 2 bases from J, with 18 bases between. The CDR3 here is CASSLAGPAGGTYEQYF. Here the CDR3 DNA reads TGCGCCAGCAGCTTGGCAGGGCCGGCAGGGGGGACCTACGAGCAGTACTTC.

The rearrangement links TRBV20-1 to TRBJ1-6; TRBD1 agrees at 7 bases. Germline V gives CDR1 DFQATT, CDR2 SNEGSKA (reference sequence). V was clipped by 1 base and J by 7 bases; unmatched bases: 10. CDR3 length: 16 amino acids. The CDR3 region has the DNA TGCAGTGCTAGAGCTCCCGACAGGGCGGGGAATTCACCCCTCCACTTT. Protein sequence: CSARAPDRAGNSPLHF.

The chain carries TRBV9 and TRBJ2-3; 12 nucleotides align to TRBD1. Germline assignment: CDR1 SGDLS and CDR2 YYNGEE. This CDR3 is built from 18 residues. V lost 7 bases to trimming and J lost 5 bases; unmatched junction nucleotides: 17. The CDR3 DNA reads TGTGCCAGCTCGGAGGGGACAGGGGGCATATTGGGTCTAGATACGCAGTATTTT. Its translation is CASSEGTGGILGLDTQYF.

This clonotype showed up just a few times. The chain joins TRBV5-6 to TRBJ2-3; 13 bases align to TRBD2. CDR1 and CDR2 from the germline V gene are SGHDT and YYEEEE. The CDR3 length is 16 residues. V shed 2 bases and J 3 bases; nucleotides not matched to a gene: 3. In DNA, the CDR3 is TGTGCCAGCAGCTTACTAGCGGGGGGGCCTACAGATACGCAGTATTTT. Residues: CASSLLAGGPTDTQYF.

V gene TRBV7-9 combines with J gene TRBJ2-1; unclear D gene. Trimming shortened V by 0 bases and J by 8 bases, and 8 bases separated the two germline ends. CDR3 length: 13 amino acids. CDR1 is SEHNR and CDR2 is FQNEAQ in the germline V gene (reference sequence). CDR3 bases: TGTGCCAGCAGCTTAGCTGTGGTCCATGAGCAGTTCTTC. Translation gives CASSLAVVHEQFF.

This clonotype came up many times. The chain links TRBV12-3 or TRBV12-4 to TRBJ1-6; D is possibly TRBD1 (5 bases). Trimming took 3 bases from V and 9 from J, leaving 15 bases between them. The CDR3 is 15 amino acids. This CDR3 is CASSFSGGGSSPLHF. Here the CDR3 DNA reads TGTGCCAGCAGTTTCTCGGGGGGGGGGTCTTCACCCCTCCACTTT.